This is a list of T cell receptor beta chains from one sample in a study of T-cell memory formation after mild COVID-19. Each CDR3 protein is one row after TCRdb ran MiXCR on the 5' RACE reads. This table has under 250,000 distinct CDR3 sequences, more than 8% appearing once. Material for sequencing was PBMCs or a T cell subset sorted from them (not recorded which). These receptors were taken from a man aged 18 to 29 who had mild COVID-19 (a few samples of this study predate the infection). Cell type and time point are not known. Each CDR3 is given with its conserved first and last residue. The D gene is left open where the match is weak. Size tells how often a clone was seen (once, few, many) or the class of an expanded clone, and some rows leave it out.

J	D	size	V	DNA	CDR3
TRBJ1-2	.	many	TRBV28	TGTGCCAGCAGCTTTTCGGGCTATGGCTACACCTTC	CASSFSGYGYTF
TRBJ2-4	.	.	TRBV10-1	TGCGCCAGCAGTGAGTCCGGCAGGCCAAACATTCAGTACTTC	CASSESGRPNIQYF
TRBJ2-4	.	few	TRBV5-1	TGCGCCAGCAGCTCGTCTAGTTTCGTAGCCAAAAACATTCAGTACTTC	CASSSSSFVAKNIQYF
TRBJ1-5	.	few	TRBV20-1	TGCAGTGCTAGACTGGAGAGTGGCAATCAGCCCCAGCATTTT	CSARLESGNQPQHF
TRBJ1-6	TRBD1	many	TRBV10-3	TGTGCCATCAGTGGACAGGGGCAAGGTTCACCCCTCCACTTT	CAISGQGQGSPLHF
TRBJ1-1	.	.	TRBV7-2	TGTGCCAGCAGCTTTGGAAGCCCGAACACTGAAGCTTTCTTT	CASSFGSPNTEAFF
TRBJ2-3	.	few	TRBV6-5	TGTGCCAGCAGGGGTAGCGGCGCAGGTGATACGCAGTATTTT	CASRGSGAGDTQYF
TRBJ2-7	.	.	TRBV6-2/TRBV6-3	TGTGCCAGCAGTTTACCTCAATCCGAGCAGTACTTC	CASSLPQSEQYF
TRBJ2-5	.	.	TRBV5-1	TGCGCCAGCAGCTTCGCCGGGGATCAAGAGACCCAGTACTTC	CASSFAGDQETQYF
TRBJ1-6	.	few	TRBV20-1	TGCAGTGCCCTTGTGGACGTAAATTCACCCCTCCACTTT	CSALVDVNSPLHF
TRBJ2-3	.	many	TRBV4-1	TGCGCCAGCAGCCAAGATCGCCAGACGGATACGCAGTATTTT	CASSQDRQTDTQYF
TRBJ2-7	TRBD1	few	TRBV4-1	TGCGCCAGCAGCCAATTGGACAGGGATGGCTACGAGCAGTACTTC	CASSQLDRDGYEQYF
TRBJ2-7	TRBD1	few	TRBV7-2	TGTGCCAGCAGCCACCGGACAGGGAAAAGCTCCTACGAGCAGTACTTC	CASSHRTGKSSYEQYF
TRBJ2-6	.	.	TRBV5-1	TGCGCCAGCAGGGTATCGGGACTTCTCTCTGGGGCCAACGTCCTGACTTTC	CASRVSGLLSGANVLTF
TRBJ1-1	TRBD1	.	TRBV28	TGTGCCAGCAGTTTAGGTCCAGGGGGCACTGAAGCTTTCTTT	CASSLGPGGTEAFF
TRBJ2-5	TRBD1	few	TRBV4-1	TGCGCCAGCAGCCGATCTGACAGGGTTCAAGAGACCCAGTACTTC	CASSRSDRVQETQYF
TRBJ2-5	.	.	TRBV20-1	TGCAGTGCTAGAGATTCAGGGGCCGGAGAGACCCAGTACTTC	CSARDSGAGETQYF
TRBJ2-2	.	.	TRBV7-7	TGTGCCAGCAGCTTAGCCCCGGACACCGGGGAGCTGTTTTTT	CASSLAPDTGELFF
TRBJ2-3	.	few	TRBV6-6	TGTGCCAGCAGTTACGATACTAGCACAGATACGCAGTATTTT	CASSYDTSTDTQYF
TRBJ1-2	.	few	TRBV7-2	TGTGCCAGCAGCTTAGTCCAGGGTGCCGGCTACACCTTC	CASSLVQGAGYTF
TRBJ1-1	.	.	TRBV27	TGTGCCAGCAGCCCCAAGGGGGGGCGGAACACTGAAGCTTTCTTT	CASSPKGGRNTEAFF
TRBJ2-6	.	few	TRBV5-1	TGCGCCAGCAGCTTGGACCCGACCTCTGGGGCCAACGTCCTGACTTTC	CASSLDPTSGANVLTF
TRBJ2-1	TRBD2	many	TRBV3-1	TGTGCCAGCAGCCAAGGACTAGCGGAGTACAATGAGCAGTTCTTC	CASSQGLAEYNEQFF
TRBJ2-1	.	.	TRBV4-3	TGCGCCAGCAGCCAAGTGGTACAGGGAGACAATGAGCAGTTCTTC	CASSQVVQGDNEQFF
TRBJ2-5	TRBD1	.	TRBV7-8	TGTGCCAGCACTATAACAGGGGGCCAGTTTGGAGAGACCCAGTACTTC	CASTITGGQFGETQYF
TRBJ2-7	.	.	TRBV5-1	TGCGCCAGCAGCTCCGGGGGTCGGGGATCCTCTGAGCAGTACTTC	CASSSGGRGSSEQYF
TRBJ2-5	TRBD2	.	TRBV5-5	TGTGCCAGCAGCTTGGGGGCGGCTAGCGGGGGACAAGAGACCCAGTACTTC	CASSLGAASGGQETQYF
TRBJ2-7	.	.	TRBV12-3/TRBV12-4	TGTGCCAGCACGGTCCGCGGGAAAAGGAGCTCCTACGAGCAGTACTTC	CASTVRGKRSSYEQYF
TRBJ1-2	.	.	TRBV7-2	TGTGCCAGCAGCTTAGAGGGTATCCAGGGCGGCTACACCTTC	CASSLEGIQGGYTF
TRBJ2-1	TRBD2	few	TRBV20-1	TGCAGTGCTAGCCGCGGGGGGGCGAAGTTAGATGAGCAGTTCTTC	CSASRGGAKLDEQFF
TRBJ2-3	.	many	TRBV7-6	TGTGCCAGCAGCTTCCTACTAGCCGGGGGAGATACGCAGTATTTT	CASSFLLAGGDTQYF
TRBJ2-2	.	.	TRBV5-1	TGCGCCAGCTTTGGGGGACCCGGGGAGCTGTTTTTT	CASFGGPGELFF
TRBJ1-5	.	few	TRBV5-1	TGCGCCAGCAGCTTATCAGGAAGTCAGCCCCAGCATTTT	CASSLSGSQPQHF
TRBJ2-7	TRBD1	few	TRBV7-2	TGTGCCAGCAGCTCACCCGGGACAGGGTCCTACGAGCAGTACTTC	CASSSPGTGSYEQYF
TRBJ1-4	.	many	TRBV5-1	TGCGCCAGCAGCCCAGGGAGGGCTAATGAAAAACTGTTTTTT	CASSPGRANEKLFF